These 26 T cell receptor beta chains share one sample of origin, sequenced in a study of blood T cell repertoires in COVID-19 (dated by TCRdb to about 2020). Library creation used the immunoSEQ multiplex PCR assay. TCRdb took this table from immuneACCESS and kept in-frame rearrangements with V and J called. Such tables lack part of the clones; where checked against another copy, unresolved V genes explain under half of the gap, and the rest is unexplained. The sample table holds about 100,000 clones, of which roughly 90% were seen once. The ten largest clonotypes hold around 1.5% of the sample. The specimen sequenced was peripheral blood. The receptors shown here come from a human donor with active COVID-19. The donor label of this sample is uncertain.

This rearrangement joins TRBV6-5 to TRBJ2-7; tentative D call: TRBD2 (5 bases). CDR3 size: 13 residues. Germline CDR1 is MNHEY and CDR2 is SVGAGI. The V gene lost 1 base and the J gene lost 5 bases, with 9 bases spanning the gap. The CDR3 bases are TGTGCCAGCAGTTACTTCGCGGGTGACGAGCAGTACTTC. As protein: CASSYFAGDEQYF.

The chain has TRBV7-8 and TRBJ1-3, with D unresolved. V was trimmed by 2 bases and J by 1 base, leaving 12 bases between them. The germline gives CDR1 SGHVS, CDR2 FQNEAQ. The CDR3 has 16 residues. The CDR3 nucleotides are TGTGCCAGCAGCTTACTGGAGGGATCGTCTGGAAACACCATATATTTT. It translates to CASSLLEGSSGNTIYF. The complete variable domain, with remaining parts taken from reference TRBV7-8 and TRBJ1-3, reads GAGVSQSPRYKVAKRGQDVALRCDPISGHVSLFWYQQALGQGPEFLTYFQNEAQLDKSGLPSDRFFAERPEGSVSTLKIQRTQQEDSAVYLCASSLLEGSSGNTIYFGEGSWLTVV.

This chain links TRBV30 with TRBJ1-1; D is uncertain. Between the trimmed V and J ends, which lost 2 bases and 8 bases, there was a span of 9 bases. The CDR3 runs to 11 residues. CDR1 is GTSNPN and CDR2 is SVGIG in the germline V gene (reference sequence). CDR3 region: CAWSPGAEAFF. DNA of the CDR3: TGTGCCTGGAGTCCTGGAGCGGAAGCTTTCTTT.

This chain uses TRBV7-2 with TRBJ2-1, with TRBD1 as a possible D gene (6 bases). This CDR3 has 13 amino acids. Germline V CDR1 and CDR2: SGHTA, FQGNSA. V was pared by 5 bases and J by 9 bases, with 14 bases between. CDR3 protein: CASSIQQGIEQFF. CDR3 DNA: TGTGCCAGCAGCATCCAACAGGGTATTGAGCAGTTCTTC. The full variable domain, in which reference TRBV7-2 and TRBJ2-1 provide the parts outside the CDR3, is GAGVSQSPSNKVTEKGKDVELRCDPISGHTALYWYRQSLGQGLEFLIYFQGNSAPDKSGLPSDRFSAERTGGSVSTLTIQRTQQEDSAVYLCASSIQQGIEQFFGPGTRLTVL.

V and J are TRBV28 and TRBJ2-3; D gene unclear. Trimming took off 2 bases at V and 3 bases at J, with 6 bases between the two ends. CDR1 is MDHEN, CDR2 SYDVKM, per germline. This CDR3 spans 13 amino acids. The CDR3 DNA follows: TGTGCCAGCAGTTTACCGTTAACAGATACGCAGTATTTT. Amino acids: CASSLPLTDTQYF.

The rearrangement uses TRBV19 and TRBJ2-2; D unresolved. The CDR3 contains 15 residues. V dropped 5 bases and J dropped 4 bases, with 14 bases sitting between them. Germline V lookup: CDR1 LNHDA, CDR2 SQIVND (reference sequence). The CDR3 sequence: CASSSKPYSTGELFF. In DNA form, the CDR3 reads TGTGCCAGTAGTTCCAAACCCTATAGCACCGGGGAGCTGTTTTTT. The full variable domain, rest sourced from reference TRBV19 and TRBJ2-2, is DGGITQSPKYLFRKEGQNVTLSCEQNLNHDAMYWYRQDPGQGLRLIYYSQIVNDFQKGDIAEGYSVSREKKESFPLTVTSAQKNPTAFYLCASSSKPYSTGELFFGEGSRLTVL.

This chain links TRBV27 with TRBJ1-3, with D possibly matching TRBD1 (6 bases). Trimming took 3 bases from V and 3 from J, leaving 9 bases between them. Germline loops: CDR1 MNHEY, CDR2 SMNVEV (reference sequence). The CDR3 loop spans 14 amino acids. The chain's CDR3 is CASSLRGGGNTIYF. The CDR3 DNA reads as TGTGCCAGCAGTTTGAGGGGGGGTGGAAACACCATATATTTT.

The rearrangement uses TRBV3-1 (or the pseudogene TRBV3-2) and TRBJ1-6, with 11 bases that match TRBD1. Germline CDR1 is LGHDT and CDR2 is YNNKEL (reference sequence). The CDR3 consists of 17 residues. Losses at the gene ends were 3 bases for V and 9 bases for J; bases not matched to a gene: 10. CDR3 nucleotide sequence: TGTGCCAGCAGCCAGACGGGAGGACAGGGGGCTGGTTCACCCCTCCACTTT. Protein product: CASSQTGGQGAGSPLHF.

V usage is TRBV4-3 and J usage is TRBJ2-3; 7 bases map to TRBD1. Germline CDR1 is LGHNA and CDR2 is YSLEER. V shed 5 bases and J 0 bases; nucleotides not matched to a gene: 5. The CDR3 sequence is 15 residues long. The CDR3 nucleotides are TGCGCCAGCAGCACACACAGGGGTAGCACAGATACGCAGTATTTT. Encoded protein: CASSTHRGSTDTQYF.

This sequence joins TRBV2 and TRBJ2-7; possible D gene TRBD1, 5 bases. Trimming stripped 5 bases from V and 3 bases from J, with 8 bases between. The germline CDR1 and CDR2 sequences are SNHLY and FYNNEI. The CDR3 extends over 12 amino acids. The DNA for the CDR3 is TGTGCCAGCAGTCAGACAGTCTACGAGCAGTACTTC. Translating gives CASSQTVYEQYF.

The chain recombines TRBV19 with TRBJ1-2, with 7 bases matching TRBD1. Trimming cost V 9 bases and J 1 base; bases outside gene matches: 11. Germline CDR1 LNHDA, CDR2 SQIVND (reference sequence). The CDR3 runs 15 residues. DNA of the CDR3: TGTGCCAGCCAGGATCGGGACAGACTTAACTATGGCTACACCTTC. This gives the protein CASQDRDRLNYGYTF. Looking up the rest from reference TRBV19 and TRBJ1-2 gives the full variable domain: DGGITQSPKYLFRKEGQNVTLSCEQNLNHDAMYWYRQDPGQGLRLIYYSQIVNDFQKGDIAEGYSVSREKKESFPLTVTSAQKNPTAFYLCASQDRDRLNYGYTFGSGTRLTVV.

This sequence joins TRBV5-8 and TRBJ1-3; 7 bases are a match to TRBD1. The CDR3 is 13 amino acids. Trimming at V came to 10 bases and at J to 0 bases, leaving 4 bases not matched to a gene. Per the germline V gene, CDR1 is SGHTS and CDR2 is YDEGEE. CDR3 nucleotide sequence: TGTGCCGCAACAGGGGTCTCTGGAAACACCATATATTTT. This sequence encodes CAATGVSGNTIYF. Full variable domain (missing parts from reference TRBV5-8 and TRBJ1-3): EAGVTQSPTHLIKTRGQQATLRCSPISGHTSVYWYQQALGLGLQFLLWYDEGEERNRGNFPPRFSGRQFPNYSSELNVNALELEDSALYLCAATGVSGNTIYFGEGSWLTVV.

The chain couples TRBV4-1 to TRBJ2-2, with D maybe TRBD1 (6 bases). The CDR3 extends over 17 amino acids. Per germline, CDR1 MGHRA and CDR2 YSYEKL. The V end lost 0 bases, the J end lost 2 bases, and 13 bases lay between the germline ends. CDR3 DNA sequence: TGCGCCAGCAGCCAAGATCGCTCAGGGGTTAACACCGGGGAGCTGTTTTTT. This gives the protein CASSQDRSGVNTGELFF.

The rearrangement joins TRBV7-9 to TRBJ2-1; 8 bases are a match to TRBD1. The V gene's germline CDR1 is SEHNR and CDR2 FQNEAQ (reference sequence). The CDR3 has 16 residues. Losses at the gene ends were 5 bases for V and 5 bases for J; bases not matched to a gene: 11. In DNA, the CDR3 is TGTGCCAGCAGCCCGCCCCCGGGACAGGCCAACAATGAGCAGTTCTTC. Translation: CASSPPPGQANNEQFF.

The genes are TRBV6-5 and TRBJ2-1; 12 bases line up with TRBD2. Looked up from germline, CDR1 is MNHEY and CDR2 is SVGAGI. The CDR3 spans 15 residues. V lost 6 bases and J lost 5; bases outside the gene matches: 5. CDR3 sequence reads: CASSSLAGGHNEQFF. DNA of the CDR3: TGTGCCAGCAGCTCCCTAGCGGGGGGGCACAATGAGCAGTTCTTC.

This chain joins TRBV5-4 and TRBJ2-5; 7 bases are a match to TRBD2. Trimming cost V 4 bases and J 4 bases; bases outside gene matches: 7. CDR3 size: 14 residues. The germline gives CDR1 SGHNT, CDR2 YYREEE (reference sequence). DNA of the CDR3: TGTGCCAGCAGCCGACTAGCATCTAGAGAGACCCAGTACTTC. Residues: CASSRLASRETQYF. Based on the CDR3 plus reference TRBV5-4 and TRBJ2-5, the full variable domain is ETGVTQSPTHLIKTRGQQVTLRCSSQSGHNTVSWYQQALGQGPQFIFQYYREEENGRGNFPPRFSGLQFPNYSSELNVNALELDDSALYLCASSRLASRETQYFGPGTRLLVL.

V and J are TRBV5-5 and TRBJ2-2, with 10 positions matching TRBD1. CDR1 and CDR2 from the germline V gene are SGHKS and YYEKEE (reference sequence). Trimming cost V 2 bases and J 5 bases; bases outside gene matches: 3. The length of the CDR3 is 15 residues. The CDR3 nucleotides read TGTGCCAGCAGCTTCTGGACAGGGGGGACCGGGGAGCTGTTTTTT. Its protein is CASSFWTGGTGELFF.

V gene TRBV7-8 combines with J gene TRBJ2-1; 10 bases fit TRBD1. CDR1 is SGHVS, CDR2 FQNEAQ, per germline. The CDR3 totals 15 residues. Trimming cost V 5 bases and J 8 bases; bases outside gene matches: 9. CDR3 protein: CASSLGTGVGHEQFF. CDR3 nucleotides: TGTGCCAGCAGCCTCGGGACAGGGGTTGGCCATGAGCAGTTCTTC.

The chain is built from TRBV5-4 and TRBJ1-6, with TRBD1 matching 7 bases. Germline V gene data show CDR1 as SGHNT and CDR2 as YYREEE (reference sequence). J lost 6 bases, V lost 3 bases, and 0 bases had no gene match. The CDR3 contains 13 residues. The CDR3: CASSYRGNSPLHF. Written as DNA, the CDR3 is TGTGCCAGCAGCTACAGGGGTAATTCACCCCTCCACTTT.

This clone has more than one count but fewer than ten. The rearrangement joins TRBV7-3 to TRBJ2-7, with 9 nucleotides matching TRBD1. V was clipped by 0 bases and J by 6 bases; unmatched bases: 6. Germline CDR1 reads SGHTA; CDR2 reads FQGTGA. CDR3 size: 15 residues. CDR3 nucleotide sequence: TGTGCCAGCAGCTTAACGGGGACAGGGAGAGGCGAGCAGTACTTC. This encodes CASSLTGTGRGEQYF.

The rearrangement links TRBV4-1 to TRBJ2-7; 7 bases agree with TRBD2. The junction had 14 bases not matched to a gene; V was cut back by 0 bases and J by 3 bases. The CDR3 contains 18 residues. In germline, CDR1 is MGHRA, CDR2 YSYEKL. The CDR3 sequence: CASSQDPTGLAAYYEQYF. CDR3 coding DNA: TGCGCCAGCAGCCAAGATCCCACCGGGCTAGCGGCCTACTACGAGCAGTACTTC.

The chain uses TRBV2 and TRBJ1-1; possibly TRBD1 for D (6 bases). Germline V gene data show CDR1 as SNHLY and CDR2 as FYNNEI. Trimming took off 6 bases at V and 4 bases at J, with 12 bases between the two ends. The CDR3 spans 13 residues. CDR3 DNA sequence: TGTGCCAGCAGGCGCAGGGGTGTCACTGAAGCTTTCTTT. Protein product: CASRRRGVTEAFF.

Remarks on this clone: At one end, the junction sequence differs from germline, possibly due to a read error. The chain carries TRBV3-1 (or the pseudogene TRBV3-2) and TRBJ2-4; TRBD2 matches 7 bases. Germline V CDR1 and CDR2: LGHDT, YNNKEL (reference sequence). The CDR3 consists of 14 residues. As DNA, the CDR3 is TGTGCCAGCTGGAATCGGGCTAGCGGAACTCAAATGGACTTC. It translates to CASWNRASGTQMDF.

V gene TRBV5-1 combines with J gene TRBJ1-1, with D possibly TRBD1 on 5 matching bases. CDR1 and CDR2 (germline): SGHRS, YFSETQ. The CDR3 runs to 15 residues. Trimming pared 1 base from V and 8 bases from J, leaving 18 bases between. The DNA for the CDR3 is TGCGCCAGCAGCTTGCCGGGGGGGAGTGTGGCCGAAGCTTTCTTT. Translating gives CASSLPGGSVAEAFF.

On this clone itself: A single base separates this from a much larger clone, so it may be a read error. In the same sample, other DNA sequences code for this CDR3. The rearrangement links TRBV21-1 to TRBJ1-5; TRBD1 was called by the table and not checked on the DNA. TRBV21-1 is shown as a pseudogene. The CDR3 consists of 17 residues. The chain's CDR3 is CASSKRGTAGSNQPQHF. In nucleotides, the CDR3 is TGTGCCAGTAGCAAACGAGGCACCGCAGGGAGCAATCAGCCCCAGCATTTT.

The chain uses TRBV19 and TRBJ1-1; 7 bases are a match to TRBD1. CDR1 is LNHDA, CDR2 SQIVND, per germline (reference sequence). J gave up 5 bases and V 4 bases, and 4 bases lay outside the gene matches. The CDR3 has 13 amino acids. Here the CDR3 DNA reads TGTGCCAGTAGTAAGACAGGGATGACTGAAGCTTTCTTT. It codes for CASSKTGMTEAFF.